This T cell receptor (beta chain) was sequenced for a study of tumor-infiltrating lymphocytes in primary liver carcinoma. Unsorted whole blood supplied the blood RNA, and germline DNA was isolated too. Details on this clonotype: The antigen remains unidentified.

CDR1 and CDR2 from the germline V gene are LGHNA and YSLEER. This CDR3 region has 12 residues. V dropped 3 bases and J dropped 13 bases, with 13 bases sitting between them. Overall study results and limits: Without sorting, CD4+ versus CD8+ T cell repertoires were not compared. Against blood, tumors held a significantly higher top-250-clone fraction (p = 0.039). Researchers found tumor-adjacent and tumor-blood pairs overlapped less than tumor region pairs.

TCR beta cDNA was prepared out of around 460 ng total RNA by means of a constant-region primer. Libraries covering TCR beta were generated through three nested multiplex PCR rounds (using a slightly modified ARM-PCR). Primers for the first two PCR rounds were TRBV1-TRBV30 forward primers and a C-beta reverse primer (about 11 cycles per round). Each CDR3 protein is one row after TCRdb ran MiXCR on the multiplex PCR reads. This repertoire shows approximately 330,000 distinct CDR3 sequences, about 61% found once; its top ten account for about 6.5%. The chain combines TRBV4-3 with TRBJ2-1; D is unresolved. This TCR was recovered from a man aged 35-49 years with primary liver carcinoma and hepatitis B virus infection. Sample: peripheral blood. CDR3 amino acids: CASSHSLGDQFF. The CDR3 nucleotides are TGCGCCAGCAGCCACTCGTTAGGCGATCAGTTCTTC.